Following are 21 T cell receptor beta chains from one sample sequenced in a study of blood T cells in healthy people across ages. Next came a second PCR, run for about 6 to 11 cycles, which used a sample-barcoded 5' primer along with a J-beta primer mix. TCRdb reanalysed the 5' RACE reads using MiXCR and keeps one entry per CDR3 protein. The profile shows about 730,000 distinct CDR3 sequences, around 40% of them singletons. What was sequenced was blood. Source of these receptors: a woman aged 55-69 years in good health.

This clonotype was counted only a few times. The chain is built from TRBV7-9 and TRBJ2-4, with 13 bases fitting TRBD2. Per germline, CDR1 SEHNR and CDR2 FQNEAQ (reference sequence). After removal of 0 bases from V and 8 bases from J, the junction contained 4 bases not matched to a gene. The CDR3 has 16 residues. CDR3 bases: TGTGCCAGCAGCTTAGCCGGACTAGCGGGAGTCGACATTCAGTACTTC. Translating it yields CASSLAGLAGVDIQYF.

The V call is TRBV10-3, the J call TRBJ2-1, with 13 nucleotides matching TRBD2. Germline V gene data show CDR1 as ENHRY and CDR2 as SYGVKD. The CDR3 is 16 amino acids. The J segment lost 5 bases and the V segment lost 6 bases, leaving 7 bases of the junction unmatched. The CDR3, as DNA: TGTGCCATCAGCTCCGGGACTAGCGGGAACGACAATGAGCAGTTCTTC. It yields the protein CAISSGTSGNDNEQFF.

The table lists this clonotype with a few counts. This chain joins TRBV20-1 and TRBJ2-3, with 9 bases aligning to TRBD2. The CDR3 has 14 residues. With V trimmed by 4 bases and J by 4 bases, 6 bases remained unmatched. The V gene's germline CDR1 is DFQATT and CDR2 SNEGSKA (reference sequence). The CDR3 reads CSATGGGASDTQYF. CDR3 in DNA: TGCAGTGCTACTGGCGGGGGGGCCTCAGATACGCAGTATTTT.

DNA of the CDR3: TGCAGTGCTTACGACACGTACGGCTACAATGAGCAGTTCTTC. It yields the protein CSAYDTYGYNEQFF. The chain combines TRBV20-1 with TRBJ2-1; no clear D. The CDR3 contains 14 residues. The germline CDR1 and CDR2 sequences are DFQATT and SNEGSKA (reference sequence). Trimming took 5 bases from V and 3 from J, leaving 14 bases between them.

This clonotype was counted many times. V is TRBV20-1 and J is TRBJ2-5; D uncertain. Trimming took 3 bases from V and 5 from J, leaving 10 bases between them. This CDR3 has 12 residues. CDR1 is DFQATT and CDR2 is SNEGSKA in the germline V gene (reference sequence). CDR3 protein: CSASLSRETQYF. The CDR3 region has the DNA TGCAGTGCTAGCCTGTCACGGGAGACCCAGTACTTC.

This clonotype was seen a handful of times. CDR3 bases: TGTGCCGGCGGACTAGAAGGGGCCAATGAGCAGTTCTTC. This codes for CAGGLEGANEQFF. This chain connects TRBV12-3 or TRBV12-4 to TRBJ2-1, with 7 positions matching TRBD2. This CDR3 is built from 13 residues. J gave up 6 bases and V 11 bases, and 10 bases lay outside the gene matches.

This clonotype has a handful of counts. The chain is built from TRBV20-1 and TRBJ1-4; the D gene is possibly TRBD1 (5 bases). Trimming cost V 2 bases and J 3 bases, with 16 bases left between them. CDR1 is DFQATT and CDR2 is SNEGSKA in the germline V gene (reference sequence). The CDR3 loop spans 16 amino acids. DNA of the CDR3: TGCAGTGCTAGATTACGGGGGACGTTGGCTAATGAAAAACTGTTTTTT. It translates to CSARLRGTLANEKLFF.

This rearrangement joins TRBV6-1 to TRBJ1-3, with D perhaps TRBD1 (5 bases). V was clipped by 11 bases and J by 8 bases, with 25 bases between them. Germline loops: CDR1 MNHNS, CDR2 SASEGT. There are 15 residues in the CDR3. The CDR3 protein is CAGYSPGRPGDTIYF. For the CDR3, the DNA is TGTGCCGGCTACTCGCCGGGACGCCCTGGGGACACCATATATTTT.

This clonotype was recorded a few times. The chain combines TRBV5-1 with TRBJ2-5; D gene uncertain. The DNA end is more similar to TRBJ2-7, so the J call may be wrong. The CDR3 is 14 residues long. Germline CDR1 reads SGHRS; CDR2 reads YFSETQ. The CDR3 here is CASSVAWDSGEQYF. CDR3 sequence (DNA): TGCGCCAGCAGCGTGGCCTGGGATTCGGGCGAGCAGTACTTC.

The genes are TRBV15 and TRBJ2-3; 7 bases fit TRBD2. CDR3 length: 17 residues. CDR1 LNHNV and CDR2 YYDKDF come from the germline V gene (reference sequence). V shed 0 bases and J 0 bases; nucleotides not matched to a gene: 6. CDR3: CATSRDETSPSTDTQYF. DNA of the CDR3: TGTGCCACCAGCAGAGATGAGACTAGCCCTAGCACAGATACGCAGTATTTT. Full variable domain (rest looked up from reference TRBV15 and TRBJ2-3): DAMVIQNPRYQVTQFGKPVTLSCSQTLNHNVMYWYQQKSSQAPKLLFHYYDKDFNNEADTPDNFQSRRPNTSFCFLDIRSPGLGDTAMYLCATSRDETSPSTDTQYFGPGTRLTVL.

This clonotype was observed a few times. The genes are TRBV19 and TRBJ2-7, with 7 bases that match TRBD2. This CDR3 contains 13 residues. Germline trimming cut 7 bases from V and 0 bases from J; bases unmatched to any gene: 3. CDR1 and CDR2 from the germline V gene are LNHDA and SQIVND (reference sequence). CDR3 in amino acids: CASTGTTSYEQYF. DNA of the CDR3: TGTGCCAGTACCGGGACTACCTCCTACGAGCAGTACTTC.

This clonotype was seen many times. The chain joins TRBV3-1 to TRBJ1-6; 8 positions match TRBD1. The CDR3 spans 15 residues. J gave up 9 bases and V 1 base, and 5 bases lay outside the gene matches. CDR1 is LGHDT and CDR2 is YNNKEL in the germline V gene (reference sequence). The CDR3 here is CASSQGTGRSSPLHF. The CDR3 DNA sequence: TGTGCCAGCAGCCAAGGGACAGGGCGAAGTTCACCCCTCCACTTT.

This clonotype turned up a few times. J is TRBJ1-6 and V is TRBV2; TRBD1 aligns across 8 bases. V trimming: 7 bases; J trimming: 3 bases; junction bases outside the gene matches: 2. The CDR3 runs 14 residues. CDR1 SNHLY and CDR2 FYNNEI come from the germline V gene. CDR3 region: CASTGQGYNSPLHF. The CDR3 DNA is TGTGCCAGCACTGGACAGGGCTATAATTCACCCCTCCACTTT.

This clonotype has more than one count but fewer than ten. V is TRBV7-6 and J is TRBJ1-2; TRBD1 matches at 10 bases. The germline V gene encodes CDR1 SGHVS and CDR2 FNYEAQ. After removal of 6 bases from V and 4 bases from J, the junction contained 11 bases not matched to a gene. The CDR3 consists of 16 residues. In nucleotides, the CDR3 is TGTGCCAGCAGGGGGGACAGGGGAACATTCTTCTATGGCTACACCTTC. Its translation: CASRGDRGTFFYGYTF.

This clonotype was seen at least ten times. The chain has TRBV21-1 and TRBJ2-7; the table gives TRBD2 as D, unverified against the DNA. TRBV21-1 is deemed a pseudogene. The CDR3 is 17 residues long. DNA for the CDR3: TGTGCCAGCAGCAAAGTGGACAAGCAGCGGGAGGGTGGCGAGCAGTACTTC. As protein: CASSKVDKQREGGEQYF.

This chain's CDR3 is CASSSTGGPEDTQYF. CDR3 bases: TGTGCCAGCAGTTCGACCGGAGGGCCGGAAGATACGCAGTATTTT. The V call is TRBV5-5, the J call TRBJ2-3; a weak D match, TRBD2 (6 bases). This CDR3 has 15 amino acids. Deletions cut 5 bases from V and 5 bases from J, with 18 bases between. Germline V gives CDR1 SGHKS, CDR2 YYEKEE (reference sequence).

This clonotype was detected only a few times. The rearrangement joins TRBV7-9 to TRBJ2-7; tentative D call: TRBD2 (5 bases). CDR1 SEHNR and CDR2 FQNEAQ come from the germline V gene (reference sequence). V lost 0 bases and J lost 4, with 10 bases in between. CDR3 length: 14 amino acids. The chain's CDR3 is CASSLALRDYEQYF. Here the CDR3 DNA reads TGTGCCAGCAGCTTAGCGCTGAGGGATTACGAGCAGTACTTC.

This chain uses TRBV20-1 with TRBJ2-5; the match to TRBD1 covers 7 bases. V lost 3 bases and J lost 2; bases outside the gene matches: 6. CDR3 length equals 14 residues. The germline V gene has CDR1 DFQATT and CDR2 SNEGSKA (reference sequence). CDR3 sequence: CSASPWDSQETQYF. In nucleotides, the CDR3 is TGCAGTGCTAGTCCGTGGGACAGTCAAGAGACCCAGTACTTC.

This clonotype was found a few times. This rearrangement joins TRBV20-1 to TRBJ2-3, with D uncertain. CDR3 size: 13 residues. The germline V gene has CDR1 DFQATT and CDR2 SNEGSKA (reference sequence). The V end lost 3 bases, the J end lost 4 bases, and 11 bases lay between the germline ends. The CDR3 region is CSASQVAADTQYF. The DNA for the CDR3 is TGCAGTGCTAGTCAGGTGGCGGCAGATACGCAGTATTTT.

This clonotype was observed at least ten times. The V and J genes are TRBV18 and TRBJ2-7; D call uncertain. CDR3 size: 12 residues. Germline assignment: CDR1 KGHSH and CDR2 LQKENI. Between the trimmed V and J ends, which lost 8 bases and 1 base, there was a span of 9 bases. CDR3 DNA: TGTGCCAGCAGTCCAGGTTCCTACGAGCAGTACTTC. Protein sequence: CASSPGSYEQYF. Full variable domain (remainder filled in from reference TRBV18 and TRBJ2-7): NAGVMQNPRHLVRRRGQEARLRCSPMKGHSHVYWYRQLPEEGLKFMVYLQKENIIDESGMPKERFSAEFPKEGPSILRIQQVVRGDSAAYFCASSPGSYEQYFGPGTRLTVT.

V is TRBV5-1 and J is TRBJ1-2; weak D call: TRBD1 (5 bases). Trimming removed 3 bases at V and 4 bases at J, with 19 bases between. CDR3 size: 16 residues. Looked up from germline, CDR1 is SGHRS and CDR2 is YFSETQ. CDR3 in DNA: TGCGCCAGCAGCTCGGACCCCCGGGACGCATTCTATGGCTACACCTTC. This codes for CASSSDPRDAFYGYTF.